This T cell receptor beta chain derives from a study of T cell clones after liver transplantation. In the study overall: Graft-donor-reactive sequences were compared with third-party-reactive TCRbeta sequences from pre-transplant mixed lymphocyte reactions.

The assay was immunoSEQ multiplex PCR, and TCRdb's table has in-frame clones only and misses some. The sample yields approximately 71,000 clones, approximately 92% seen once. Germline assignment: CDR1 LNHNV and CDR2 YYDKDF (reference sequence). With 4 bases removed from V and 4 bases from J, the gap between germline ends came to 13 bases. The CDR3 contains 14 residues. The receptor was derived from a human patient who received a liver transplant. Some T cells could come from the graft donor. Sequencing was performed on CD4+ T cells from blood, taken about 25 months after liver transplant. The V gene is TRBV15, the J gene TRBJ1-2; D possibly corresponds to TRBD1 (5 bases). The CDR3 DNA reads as TGTGCCACCAGCACCGGGGCAGTGCCCTATGGCTACACCTTC. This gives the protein CATSTGAVPYGYTF. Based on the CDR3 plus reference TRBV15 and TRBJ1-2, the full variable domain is DAMVIQNPRYQVTQFGKPVTLSCSQTLNHNVMYWYQQKSSQAPKLLFHYYDKDFNNEADTPDNFQSRRPNTSFCFLDIRSPGLGDTAMYLCATSTGAVPYGYTFGSGTRLTVV.